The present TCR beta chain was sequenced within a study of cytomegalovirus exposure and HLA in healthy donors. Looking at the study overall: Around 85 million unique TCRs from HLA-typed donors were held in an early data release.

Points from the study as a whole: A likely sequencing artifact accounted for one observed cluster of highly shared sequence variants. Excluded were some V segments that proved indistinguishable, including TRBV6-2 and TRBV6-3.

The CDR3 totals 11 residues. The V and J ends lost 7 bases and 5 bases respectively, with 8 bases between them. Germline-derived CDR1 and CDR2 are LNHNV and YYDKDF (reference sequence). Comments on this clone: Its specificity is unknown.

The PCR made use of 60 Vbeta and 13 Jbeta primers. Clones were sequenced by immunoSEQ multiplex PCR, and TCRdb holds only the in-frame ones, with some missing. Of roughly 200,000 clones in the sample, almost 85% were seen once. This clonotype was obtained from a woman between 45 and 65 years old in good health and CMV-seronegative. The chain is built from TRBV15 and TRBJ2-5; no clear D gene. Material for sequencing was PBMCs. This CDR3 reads CATKYSETQYF. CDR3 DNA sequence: TGTGCCACCAAATATTCGGAGACCCAGTACTTC.